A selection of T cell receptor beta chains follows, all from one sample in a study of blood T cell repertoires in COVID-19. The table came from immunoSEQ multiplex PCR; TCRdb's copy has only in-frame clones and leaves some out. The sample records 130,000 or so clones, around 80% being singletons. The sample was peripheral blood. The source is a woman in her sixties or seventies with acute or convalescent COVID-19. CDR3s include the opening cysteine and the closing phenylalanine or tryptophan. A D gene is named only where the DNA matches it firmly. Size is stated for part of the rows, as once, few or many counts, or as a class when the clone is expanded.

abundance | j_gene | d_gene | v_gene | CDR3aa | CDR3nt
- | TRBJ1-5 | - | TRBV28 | CASSSYRVQPQHF | TGTGCCAGCAGTTCCTACAGGGTACAGCCCCAGCATTTT
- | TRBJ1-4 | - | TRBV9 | CASSVYGGEKLFF | TGTGCCAGCAGCGTATACGGGGGAGAAAAACTGTTTTTT
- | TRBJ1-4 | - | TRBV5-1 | CASSRGGLNEKLFF | TGCGCCAGCAGCCGCGGGGGGCTTAATGAAAAACTGTTTTTT
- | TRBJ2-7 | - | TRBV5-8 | CASSYQPGRSTYEQYF | TGTGCCAGCAGCTATCAGCCAGGGAGGAGTACCTACGAGCAGTACTTC
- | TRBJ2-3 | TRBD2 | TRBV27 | CASSSLTSGGPSTDTQYF | TGTGCCAGCAGTTCCTTGACTAGCGGGGGGCCCTCTACGGATACGCAGTATTTT
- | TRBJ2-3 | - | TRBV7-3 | CASSESGGSTDTQYF | TGTGCCAGCAGCGAGAGTGGGGGGAGCACAGATACGCAGTATTTT
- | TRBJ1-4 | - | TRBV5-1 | CASSLGASTNEKLFF | TGCGCCAGCAGCTTGGGGGCCTCAACTAATGAAAAACTGTTTTTT
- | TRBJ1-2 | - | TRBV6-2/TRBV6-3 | CASSYRVEGYTF | TGTGCCAGCAGTTACCGGGTCGAGGGCTACACCTTC
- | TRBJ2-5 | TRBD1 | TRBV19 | CASRDRDQETQYF | TGTGCCAGTAGGGACAGGGACCAAGAGACCCAGTACTTC
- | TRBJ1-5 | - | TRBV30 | CAWSKGFNQPQHF | TGTGCCTGGAGTAAGGGGTTCAATCAGCCCCAGCATTTT
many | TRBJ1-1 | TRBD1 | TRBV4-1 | CASSQDRDSFMNTEAFF | TGCGCCAGCAGCCAAGATAGGGACAGTTTTATGAACACTGAAGCTTTCTTT
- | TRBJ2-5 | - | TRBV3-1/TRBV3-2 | CASSQDPGPGAQYF | TGTGCCAGCAGCCAAGACCCTGGACCCGGGGCCCAGTACTTC
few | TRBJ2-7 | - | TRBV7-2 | CASGAREEQYF | TGTGCTTCAGGGGCACGGGAAGAGCAGTACTTC
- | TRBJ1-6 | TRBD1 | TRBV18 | CASSPRTGSDNSPLHF | TGTGCCAGCTCACCTAGGACAGGGTCAGATAATTCACCCCTCCACTTT
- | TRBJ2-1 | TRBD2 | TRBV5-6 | CASSSLQRGANEQFF | TGTGCCAGCAGCTCCCTGCAGCGGGGGGCCAATGAGCAGTTCTTC
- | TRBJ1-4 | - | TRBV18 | CASSPGSFGEKLFF | TGTGCCAGCTCACCGGGGAGCTTTGGTGAAAAACTGTTTTTT
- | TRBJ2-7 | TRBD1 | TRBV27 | CASSRTGFNYEQYF | TGTGCCAGCAGTCGGACAGGGTTTAACTACGAGCAGTACTTC
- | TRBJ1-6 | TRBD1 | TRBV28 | CASSPAEGGASPLHF | TGTGCCAGCAGTCCCGCTGAAGGGGGCGCCTCACCCCTCCACTTT
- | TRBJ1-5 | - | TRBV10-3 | CATETGVNQPQHF | TGTGCCACAGAAACCGGGGTCAATCAGCCCCAGCATTTT
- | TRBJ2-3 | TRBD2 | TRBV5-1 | CASSPGGGPDTQYF | TGCGCCAGCAGCCCTGGGGGGGGACCAGATACGCAGTATTTT
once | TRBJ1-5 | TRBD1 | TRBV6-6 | CASSWDRGNQPQHF | TGTGCCAGCAGTTGGGACAGGGGTAATCAGCCCCAGCATTTT
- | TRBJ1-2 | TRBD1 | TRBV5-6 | CASSGPEGARGYTF | TGTGCCAGCAGCGGGCCGGAGGGGGCTCGTGGCTACACCTTC
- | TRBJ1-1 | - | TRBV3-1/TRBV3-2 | CASSQEGGVAFF | TGTGCCAGCAGCCAAGAGGGGGGGGTCGCTTTCTTT
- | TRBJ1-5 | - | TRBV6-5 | CASSYKTNSNQPQHF | TGTGCCAGCAGTTACAAGACAAATAGCAATCAGCCCCAGCATTTT
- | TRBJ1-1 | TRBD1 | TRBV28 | CASNRGRTEAFF | TGTGCCAGCAACAGGGGCCGCACTGAAGCTTTCTTT
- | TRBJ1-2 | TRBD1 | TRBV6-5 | CASRLDRGLYGYTF | TGTGCCAGCAGATTAGACAGGGGCCTCTATGGCTACACCTTC
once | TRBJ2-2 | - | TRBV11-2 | CASSLVVQLHGELFF | TGTGCCAGCAGCTTGGTGGTTCAGTTACACGGGGAGCTGTTTTTT
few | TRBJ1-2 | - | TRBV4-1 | CASSQWGQLGYTF | TGCGCCAGCAGCCAATGGGGGCAACTTGGCTACACCTTC